The 21 T cell receptor beta chains below come from one sample, sequenced in a study of CD8+CD57+ T cells in acquired aplastic anemia. The template used for profiling TCR beta VDJ and CDR3 was genomic DNA. One entry per CDR3 protein results from TCRdb running MiXCR on the reads. The profile covers around 150,000 distinct CDR3 sequences, with more than 45% appearing a single time and about 3% taken by the ten largest. Individuals selected for sequencing had exhibited CD8+CD57+ cell expansion on flow cytometry. Sequencing was performed on sorted CD4+, CD8+, or CD8+CD57+ T cells (not recorded which) from PBMCs. These receptors were obtained from a human donor with aplastic anemia.

This clonotype appeared a few times. The rearrangement links TRBV7-2 to TRBJ2-5, with TRBD2 as a possible D gene (5 bases). CDR3 length equals 13 residues. V dropped 1 base and J dropped 9 bases, with 12 bases sitting between them. The V gene's germline CDR1 is SGHTA and CDR2 FQGNSA. The CDR3 coding sequence is TGTGCCAGCAGCTTAGTCAACGGGGAGCCCCAGTACTTC. This translates into CASSLVNGEPQYF.

In its sample, this clonotype was seen many times. The rearrangement links TRBV19 to TRBJ2-1; TRBD2 is a possible D gene (5 bases). Germline V gene data show CDR1 as LNHDA and CDR2 as SQIVND (reference sequence). Trimming took off 3 bases at V and 2 bases at J, with 17 bases between the two ends. There are 17 residues in the CDR3. The CDR3 reads CASSMFDSRGPYNEQFF. DNA of the CDR3: TGTGCCAGTAGTATGTTCGACTCCCGGGGTCCCTACAATGAGCAGTTCTTC.

The chain carries TRBV10-3 and TRBJ1-5; 8 bases align to TRBD1. Trimming took 8 bases from V and 0 from J; bases not matched to a gene: 12. Per germline, CDR1 ENHRY and CDR2 SYGVKD. The CDR3 is made up of 17 amino acids. The CDR3: CAISSDRDEYSNQPQHF. CDR3 in DNA: TGTGCCATCTCCTCGGACAGGGACGAGTATAGCAATCAGCCCCAGCATTTT.

This clonotype appeared many times. The chain links TRBV7-9 to TRBJ1-1; 9 bases map to TRBD1. J lost 1 base, V lost 7 bases, and 4 bases had no gene match. This CDR3 is 14 amino acids long. CDR1 SEHNR and CDR2 FQNEAQ come from the germline V gene (reference sequence). For the CDR3, the DNA is TGTGCCAGCACCCGGACAGGGGAGAACACTGAAGCTTTCTTT. Translation gives CASTRTGENTEAFF. Full variable domain (rest looked up from reference TRBV7-9 and TRBJ1-1): DTGVSQNPRHKITKRGQNVTFRCDPISEHNRLYWYRQTLGQGPEFLTYFQNEAQLEKSRLLSDRFSAERPKGSFSTLEIQRTEQGDSAMYLCASTRTGENTEAFFGQGTRLTVV.

Remarks on this clonotype: An end of the junction does not agree with germline; a read error may underlie this. The genes are TRBV19 and TRBJ2-7; D is perhaps TRBD1 (6 bases). The CDR3 has 13 amino acids. The germline CDR1 and CDR2 sequences are LNHDA and SQIVND (reference sequence). The CDR3 region has the DNA TGTGCCAGTAGTCAGGGGACGAGTGGATTGGAGTCCTTC. Translating it yields CASSQGTSGLESF. The full variable domain, completed using reference TRBV19 and TRBJ2-7, is DGGITQSPKYLFRKEGQNVTLSCEQNLNHDAMYWYRQDPGQGLRLIYYSQIVNDFQKGDIAEGYSVSREKKESFPLTVTSAQKNPTAFYLCASSQGTSGLESFGPGTRLTVT.

The chain couples TRBV3-1 to TRBJ2-7; D may be TRBD1 (6 bases). CDR3 size: 15 residues. Germline-derived CDR1 and CDR2 are LGHDT and YNNKEL (reference sequence). V lost 4 bases and J 2 bases, leaving 15 bases between the germline ends. CDR3 residues: CASSRGGGWAYEQYF. The CDR3 DNA is TGTGCCAGCAGCCGAGGTGGGGGCTGGGCCTACGAGCAGTACTTC.

This clonotype was detected ten times or more. The chain joins TRBV4-1 to TRBJ1-2; 11 bases are shared with TRBD1. The CDR3 contains 18 residues. The germline gives CDR1 MGHRA, CDR2 YSYEKL. V lost 0 bases to trimming and J lost 4 bases; unmatched junction nucleotides: 10. The CDR3 sequence: CASSQDLAGTGGFYGYTF. The CDR3 DNA sequence: TGCGCCAGCAGCCAAGATTTGGCGGGGACAGGGGGTTTCTATGGCTACACCTTC.

This sequence joins TRBV20-1 and TRBJ2-7; 10 bases are shared with TRBD2. The CDR3 loop spans 13 amino acids. Germline trimming cut 3 bases from V and 3 bases from J; bases unmatched to any gene: 2. Germline values: CDR1 DFQATT, CDR2 SNEGSKA (reference sequence). The CDR3 region has the DNA TGCAGTGCTAGCGGGACTAGCGACTACGAGCAGTACTTC. It specifies CSASGTSDYEQYF.

This clonotype was recorded many times. The rearrangement uses TRBV5-1 and TRBJ2-2; tentative D call: TRBD1 (6 bases). Trimming stripped 7 bases from V and 2 bases from J, with 9 bases between. The CDR3 contains 13 residues. The germline V gene encodes CDR1 SGHRS and CDR2 YFSETQ. CDR3 residues: CASGTPNTGELFF. DNA of the CDR3: TGCGCCAGCGGGACACCTAACACCGGGGAGCTGTTTTTT.

Many counts were recorded for this clonotype. The chain joins TRBV7-2 to TRBJ2-1; D is unresolved. Germline V gene sequence: CDR1 SGHTA, CDR2 FQGNSA. The CDR3 totals 12 residues. With 4 bases removed from V and 13 bases from J, the gap between germline ends came to 14 bases. This CDR3 is CASSSGAGFQFF. The CDR3 coding sequence is TGTGCCAGCAGCTCCGGAGCTGGTTTCCAGTTCTTC. The variable domain in full, completed from reference TRBV7-2 and TRBJ2-1, reads GAGVSQSPSNKVTEKGKDVELRCDPISGHTALYWYRQSLGQGLEFLIYFQGNSAPDKSGLPSDRFSAERTGGSVSTLTIQRTQQEDSAVYLCASSSGAGFQFFGPGTRLTVL.

This clonotype was recorded at least ten times. Possible read error: a much larger clone is one base away. The chain combines TRBV7-2 with TRBJ2-7; no clear D gene. Germline CDR1 is SGHTA and CDR2 is FQGNSA. This CDR3 has 12 amino acids. Trimming took 2 bases from V and 4 from J, leaving 6 bases between them. The chain's CDR3 is CASSLTPYEQYF. The CDR3, as DNA: TGTGCCAGCAGCTTAACACCTTACGAGCAGTACTTC.

Details on this clonotype: A much larger clone lies one base from this, so it may be a read error. The DNA of the CDR3 is TGTGCCAGTAGTCCCACGGAAGGATCACCCCTCCACTTT. It encodes CASSPTEGSPLHF. The rearrangement uses TRBV19 and TRBJ1-6, with unresolved D. V was cut by 5 bases and J by 10 bases, with 12 bases left in between. CDR3 length: 13 amino acids. Germline values: CDR1 LNHDA, CDR2 SQIVND (reference sequence).

This clonotype was picked up a small number of times. The rearrangement uses TRBV18 and TRBJ1-5; TRBD1 matches 7 bases. Germline values: CDR1 KGHSH, CDR2 LQKENI. J gave up 7 bases and V 2 bases, and 8 bases lay outside the gene matches. The CDR3 totals 15 residues. Written as DNA, the CDR3 is TGTGCCAGCTCACCAACGATAGGGGGCGGACAGCCCCAGCATTTT. It yields the protein CASSPTIGGGQPQHF.

This sequence joins TRBV6-4 and TRBJ2-7; TRBD1 aligns across 9 bases. Germline V gene lookup returns CDR1 MRHNA and CDR2 SNTAGT. This CDR3 is 14 amino acids long. Trimming removed 4 bases from V and 7 bases from J; junction bases left unmatched: 8. The CDR3 region is CASSVTGGAGEQYF. DNA for the CDR3: TGTGCCAGCAGTGTAACAGGGGGCGCGGGGGAGCAGTACTTC.

The chain couples TRBV20-1 to TRBJ2-7; D call uncertain. V gave up 5 bases and J gave up 2 bases, with 13 bases separating them. CDR1 and CDR2 from the germline V gene are DFQATT and SNEGSKA (reference sequence). CDR3 size: 13 residues. CDR3 in DNA: TGCAGTGCTGGCGAGGTCCGCCCCTACGAGCAGTACTTC. Protein sequence: CSAGEVRPYEQYF.

V gene TRBV15 combines with J gene TRBJ2-1; tentatively, D is TRBD1 or TRBD2 (7 bases each). V lost 5 bases and J 7 bases, leaving 15 bases between the germline ends. Germline CDR1 reads LNHNV; CDR2 reads YYDKDF (reference sequence). The CDR3 sequence is 14 residues long. CDR3 DNA: TGTGCCACCAGCGAGCGGGGACAGACTAATGAGCAGTTCTTC. Residues: CATSERGQTNEQFF.

Turning to this clonotype: Given a much more abundant clone one base away, this may be a read error. The chain carries TRBV6-5 and TRBJ1-1; D is ambiguous. Germline V gene sequence: CDR1 MNHEY, CDR2 SVGAGI. The germline V and J ends were trimmed by 3 bases and 1 base, with 9 bases remaining between them. This CDR3 spans 14 amino acids. The chain's CDR3 is CASSYVAENTEAFF. In DNA form, the CDR3 reads TGTGCCAGCAGTTATGTAGCGGAGAACACTGAAGCTTTCTTT.

This clonotype was recorded many times. The J gene is TRBJ1-6, the V gene TRBV28; D remains unclear. The CDR3 consists of 11 residues. Trimming took 2 bases from V and 10 from J, leaving 3 bases between them. Germline V gene lookup returns CDR1 MDHEN and CDR2 SYDVKM. The CDR3 nucleotides are TGTGCCAGCAGTTTAAGCTCACCCCTCCACTTT. The encoded protein is CASSLSSPLHF. The full variable domain, in which reference TRBV28 and TRBJ1-6 provide the parts outside the CDR3, is DVKVTQSSRYLVKRTGEKVFLECVQDMDHENMFWYRQDPGLGLRLIYFSYDVKMKEKGDIPEGYSVSREKKERFSLILESASTNQTSMYLCASSLSSPLHFGNGTRLTVT.

This clonotype was detected once. The CDR3, as DNA: TGCAGCGTTGGGTCACTAGCGGGAGCAGTCTCCTACGAGCAGTACTTC. Protein: CSVGSLAGAVSYEQYF. This sequence joins TRBV29-1 and TRBJ2-7, with TRBD2 matching over 11 bases. V dropped 4 bases and J dropped 0; count of bases not matched to a gene: 8. From germline, CDR1 is SQVTM and CDR2 ANQGSEA. This CDR3 is built from 16 residues.

This clonotype was counted many times. The chain is built from TRBV12-5 and TRBJ1-1; D uncertain. V lost 1 base, J lost 6 bases, and 9 bases lay in between. The germline gives CDR1 LGHNT, CDR2 FRNRAP. The CDR3 totals 13 residues. The CDR3 protein is CASGLGTNAEAFF. The CDR3 nucleotides read TGTGCTAGTGGTTTGGGGACCAACGCTGAAGCTTTCTTT.

The chain is built from TRBV4-2 and TRBJ2-7, with D perhaps matching TRBD2 (6 bases). This CDR3 region has 14 residues. The germline CDR1 and CDR2 sequences are LGHNA and YNFKEQ. Trimming cost V 1 base and J 3 bases, with 10 bases left between them. This chain's CDR3 is CASSQGGSGYEQYF. The CDR3, as DNA: TGTGCCAGCAGCCAAGGGGGTAGCGGCTACGAGCAGTACTTC.